The 14 T cell receptor beta chains below were found in one sample sequenced in a study of shared clonotypes between healthy human individuals. TCRdb's table, derived via immunoSEQ multiplex PCR, lists solely in-frame clones and lacks some. Of 2 million to 3 million clones in the sample, approximately 93% are singletons; the top ten hold 0.36%. The sequenced sample was naive CD4+ T cells from PBMCs. Described subset: CD45RA+ positively selected. These receptors were collected from a man aged 18 to 29 in good health. Some clones in this sample may be carry-over from other donors' samples.

The rearrangement joins TRBV5-1 to TRBJ1-4; 9 positions match TRBD1. The CDR3 covers 14 residues. J lost 5 bases, V lost 7 bases, and 6 bases had no gene match. Germline V gives CDR1 SGHRS, CDR2 YFSETQ. CDR3 amino acids: CASQGGTGNEKLFF. In DNA, the CDR3 is TGCGCCAGCCAGGGTGGGACAGGGAATGAAAAACTGTTTTTT.

This clone occurred once. The chain combines TRBV6-7 with TRBJ1-1; D is unresolved. TRBV6-7 is assigned to the ORF class and has an uncertain function. This CDR3 has 19 amino acids. V lost 8 bases and J lost 0, with 28 bases in between. CDR3 DNA: TGTGCCAGCGGAGTTCACACAGTTAATCGACCCCCAATGAACACTGAAGCTTTCTTT. This encodes CASGVHTVNRPPMNTEAFF.

As regards this clone: This sample includes further DNA sequences coding for the same CDR3. V is TRBV5-1 and J is TRBJ2-1; TRBD2 agrees at 8 bases. The ends lost 4 bases at V and 0 bases at J; junction bases unmatched: 6. Germline V lookup: CDR1 SGHRS, CDR2 YFSETQ. The CDR3 contains 16 residues. CDR3 amino acids: CASSRSGTSSYNEQFF. The DNA for the CDR3 is TGCGCCAGCAGCCGTAGCGGGACTAGCTCCTACAATGAGCAGTTCTTC.

The genes are TRBV7-3 and TRBJ2-1, with D tentatively TRBD2 (6 bases). The germline V gene encodes CDR1 SGHTA and CDR2 FQGTGA. The CDR3 extends over 12 amino acids. The V gene lost 1 base and the J gene lost 13 bases, with 11 bases spanning the gap. The CDR3 DNA is TGTGCCAGCAGCTTAATGGGCGGGGCTCAGTTCTTC. Its translation: CASSLMGGAQFF.

V and J are TRBV5-1 and TRBJ2-3; 8 bases line up with TRBD2. CDR3 length equals 17 residues. V was pared by 5 bases and J by 2 bases, with 13 bases of the junction left unmatched. Per the germline V gene, CDR1 is SGHRS and CDR2 is YFSETQ. The CDR3: CASSNRPGTSVTDTQYF. The CDR3 DNA is TGCGCCAGCAGTAATCGGCCGGGGACTAGTGTCACAGATACGCAGTATTTT. Based on the CDR3 plus reference TRBV5-1 and TRBJ2-3, the full variable domain is KAGVTQTPRYLIKTRGQQVTLSCSPISGHRSVSWYQQTPGQGLQFLFEYFSETQRNKGNFPGRFSGRQFSNSRSEMNVSTLELGDSALYLCASSNRPGTSVTDTQYFGPGTRLTVL.

This chain uses TRBV4-3 with TRBJ1-2; 7 bases are a match to TRBD1. Germline-derived CDR1 and CDR2 are LGHNA and YSLEER. The CDR3 length is 15 residues. V was clipped by 0 bases and J by 6 bases; unmatched bases: 7. The CDR3 spells CASSQEGRGGNGYTF. The CDR3 DNA follows: TGCGCCAGCAGCCAAGAGGGGCGAGGGGGCAATGGCTACACCTTC.

This chain links TRBV5-1 with TRBJ2-5; maybe TRBD2 (6 bases). The V end lost 0 bases, the J end lost 2 bases, and 11 bases lay between the germline ends. Looked up from germline, CDR1 is SGHRS and CDR2 is YFSETQ. CDR3 length: 15 amino acids. The CDR3 DNA sequence: TGCGCCAGCAGCTTGGTGGCAGGGAGGCAAGAGACCCAGTACTTC. As protein: CASSLVAGRQETQYF.

The CDR3 here is CASSPQALLATNEKLFF. The CDR3 nucleotides read TGCGCCAGCAGCCCCCAGGCTTTGCTTGCAACTAATGAAAAACTGTTTTTT. The V gene is TRBV4-3, the J gene TRBJ1-4; D unresolved. The CDR3 length is 17 residues. V lost 4 bases and J lost 0, with 15 bases in between. CDR1 LGHNA and CDR2 YSLEER come from the germline V gene.

With regard to this clone: Within the sample, other DNA sequences also encode this same CDR3. The gene calls are TRBV30 and TRBJ2-7, with D perhaps TRBD2 (6 bases). The CDR3 contains 13 residues. Germline lookup yields CDR1 GTSNPN and CDR2 SVGIG (reference sequence). Trimming cost V 0 bases and J 4 bases, with 10 bases left between them. The chain's CDR3 is CAWSVGGTYEQYF. The CDR3 bases are TGTGCCTGGAGTGTGGGCGGGACGTACGAGCAGTACTTC.

J is TRBJ2-3 and V is TRBV18, with D perhaps matching TRBD2 (6 bases). V lost 5 bases and J lost 0, with 15 bases in between. The CDR3 is made up of 16 amino acids. Germline CDR1 is KGHSH and CDR2 is LQKENI. CDR3 nucleotides: TGTGCCAGCTCAGTTGCTCTAGCGTCTAGCACAGATACGCAGTATTTT. Protein sequence: CASSVALASSTDTQYF. Variable domain in full (rest from reference TRBV18 and TRBJ2-3): NAGVMQNPRHLVRRRGQEARLRCSPMKGHSHVYWYRQLPEEGLKFMVYLQKENIIDESGMPKERFSAEFPKEGPSILRIQQVVRGDSAAYFCASSVALASSTDTQYFGPGTRLTVL.

This clone was counted a single time. The V call is TRBV18, the J call TRBJ2-7, with D uncertain. CDR3 size: 14 residues. Looked up from germline, CDR1 is KGHSH and CDR2 is LQKENI. Between the trimmed V and J ends, which lost 2 bases and 1 base, there was a span of 9 bases. CDR3 sequence: CASSPGVRSYEQYF. The CDR3 DNA reads as TGTGCCAGCTCACCAGGCGTCAGGTCCTACGAGCAGTACTTC.

This clone was counted once. This chain joins TRBV5-5 and TRBJ2-7; D gene uncertain. The germline CDR1 and CDR2 sequences are SGHKS and YYEKEE (reference sequence). The CDR3 covers 14 residues. V was shortened by 1 base and J by 3 bases, with 11 bases between the two germline ends. The CDR3 DNA reads as TGTGCCAGCAGCTTGATGAACGGTTACTACGAGCAGTACTTC. Amino acid sequence: CASSLMNGYYEQYF.

The chain is built from TRBV4-1 and TRBJ1-2; maybe TRBD1 (6 bases). Germline CDR1 is MGHRA and CDR2 is YSYEKL. The CDR3 runs to 15 residues. Deletions cut 0 bases from V and 1 base from J, with 9 bases between. This CDR3 reads CASSQDDRYNYGYTF. DNA for the CDR3: TGCGCCAGCAGCCAAGATGACAGGTATAACTATGGCTACACCTTC.

This chain joins TRBV6-1 and TRBJ2-3; 9 bases are shared with TRBD1. Germline CDR1 is MNHNS and CDR2 is SASEGT. The CDR3 contains 14 residues. The V segment lost 5 bases and the J segment 5 bases; nucleotides outside the gene matches: 5. The CDR3 loop is CASSLDRGKDTQYF. The DNA for the CDR3 is TGTGCCAGCAGTTTGGACAGGGGAAAAGATACGCAGTATTTT.